The sequence of this T cell receptor beta chain was determined in a study of blood T cells in healthy people across ages (dated by TCRdb to the mid-2010s). For the study in its entirety: Template switching captured roughly one uniquely barcoded TCR beta cDNA molecule per two T cells in model experiments. The study analyzed two additional independent replicas of 1 million unique cDNA reads from the same blood draw for two donors, one aged 18 to 30 and one aged 80 or older. Donors were grouped into four age groups: young (average approximately 15 years), middle-aged (roughly 38), aged (around 60) and long-lived (roughly 80). The study measured age-related changes in TCR beta repertoire diversity using deep sequencing normalized with unique cDNA molecular identifiers. To avoid experimental bias, donors of different ages were spread randomly across the sequencing lanes. Broad study findings and their caveats: Estimates of total diversity based on one million sequenced T cells were regarded as lower bounds and as underestimates. As age increased, observed TCR beta diversity per million T cells dropped in a roughly linear way, and a significant reduction was already evident by age about 40. Compared with the aged group, more naive CD4+ T cells, fewer expanded clones and increased TCR diversity were shown by the long-lived group, suggesting age selection. Because donor CMV infection status was unknown, age-related changes in expanded clonotypes were potentially confounded. Since profiling was done on bulk unsorted PBMCs, naive and antigen-experienced compartments could not be conclusively compared. The percentage of naive T cells measured by flow cytometry correlated strongly with observed TCR beta diversity.

Concerning this clonotype itself: What this receptor recognizes is not known. No base quality information exists; no much larger clone differs at one position.

The donors were a few dozen Caucasian individuals from Russia, aged roughly 6 to 100 years, who were systemically healthy. Each donor gave 8 to 10 milliliters of peripheral blood, drawn into EDTA-treated Vacutainer tubes. Ficoll-Paque density-gradient centrifugation was used to isolate PBMCs, with at least 6.5 million per sample. Total RNA was extracted from PBMCs with Trizol reagent, with at least 6 micrograms obtained per sample. Naive CD45RAhigh/CD27high T cell percentages were measured by flow cytometry on a PBMC aliquot from every donor. The library was generated by 5' RACE. The sequencer was an Illumina HiSeq 2500. A second PCR of about 7 to 12 cycles was run with a J-beta primer mix and a sample-barcoded 5' primer. A unique molecular identifier was introduced onto each TCR beta cDNA molecule by a template-switch 5' adaptor carrying 12 random nucleotides. At least 3 million CDR3-containing paired-end reads were obtained from each sample. All of the RNA was converted into first-strand cDNA using the Mint cDNA synthesis kit, with a TRBC-specific oligonucleotide serving as the primer. All cDNA was treated with uracil-DNA glycosylase and then went through a first 18-cycle PCR with the universal primers M1SS and BC2_uni_R. As for how the authors treated the data: Normalization of each sample was performed by random selection of 1 million high-quality reads, each carrying a distinct molecular identifier. Reads with shared molecular identifiers were discarded instead of being binned into consensus sequences. MiTCR, set to a Q25 quality threshold and the strictest error-elimination algorithm, was used for CDR3 identification, clonotype clustering and error correction. A nonparametric unseen species model using Euler transformation provided a lower-bound estimate of total TCR beta diversity. TCRdb reworked the public reads: Q25 trimming with fastp, MiXCR clone assembly, productive beta chains retained. Merged by CDR3 protein, the rows form single entries marked with the most common genes and DNA. TCRdb's processing, not the authors' own work, is the source of the V and J calls. The sample table contains about 1.8 million distinct CDR3 sequences; only one count was recorded for around 50% of them. 2.1% of the sample rests with the top ten.

V sheds 5 bases and J sheds 3 bases, leaving 16 bases between their ends. CDR3 length: 15 amino acids, cysteine to phenylalanine. Kept here is only the CDR3 DNA, which spans 45 bases and is read in frame from base 1. The germline V gene (reference sequence) supplies CDR1 SEHNR and CDR2 FQNEAQ. Rearrangement joined TRBV7-9 to TRBJ1-1; the D gene is perhaps TRBD1, on 5 matching bases. This clonotype was sampled from a woman between 40 and 55 years old in good health. Sequences were obtained from blood. The nucleotide sequence is TGTGCCAGCAGCCGGGCTTGGGGGGGGGACACTGAAGCTTTCTTT. Translated, it reads CASSRAWGGDTEAFF.